The clone carrying this T cell receptor beta chain has just one count. Its antigen is undetermined. The entry originates in a study of PD-1 blockade in mismatch repair-deficient tumors. Study summary: Patients had more than ten mismatch repair-deficient cancer types, all previously treated and progressing.

Regarding the study as a whole: Tumor-resident clones, often undetectable pretreatment in blood, expanded then contracted after pembrolizumab.

The CDR3 sequence is 14 residues long. Trimming removed 5 bases from V and 8 bases from J, with 15 bases in between. Germline loops: CDR1 SGHVS, CDR2 FNYEAQ. Every patient had mismatch repair deficiency by PCR or immunohistochemistry. TCR sequencing covered three patients who responded to pembrolizumab. Using immunoSEQ multiplex PCR, the repertoire was profiled, and TCRdb retains in-frame clones only, with some absent. The table includes 15,000 to 25,000 clones, around 79% detected once. The receptor was isolated from an adult with mismatch repair-deficient cancer. The source material was PBMCs, sampled 52 weeks after starting pembrolizumab. The V gene is TRBV7-6, the J gene TRBJ1-4; D might be TRBD1 (5 bases). CDR3 amino acids: CASSLDSSGEKLFF. The CDR3 DNA reads TGTGCCAGCAGCCTAGACAGCTCGGGGGAAAAACTGTTTTTT.